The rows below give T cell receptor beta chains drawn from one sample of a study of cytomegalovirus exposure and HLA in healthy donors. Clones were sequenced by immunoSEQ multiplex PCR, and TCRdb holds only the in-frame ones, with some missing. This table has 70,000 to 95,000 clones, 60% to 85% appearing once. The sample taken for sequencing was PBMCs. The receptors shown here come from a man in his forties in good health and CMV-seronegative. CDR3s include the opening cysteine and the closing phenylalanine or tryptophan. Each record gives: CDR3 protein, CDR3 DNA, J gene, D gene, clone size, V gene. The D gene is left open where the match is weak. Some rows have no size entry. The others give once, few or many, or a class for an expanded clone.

CDR3 protein: CASSLYGGLGNTEAFF
CDR3 DNA: TGTGCCAGTAGTCTTTACGGGGGGCTAGGGAACACTGAAGCTTTCTTT
J gene: TRBJ1-1
D gene: -
clone size: -
V gene: TRBV19

CDR3 protein: CASYSHGGSYNEQFF
CDR3 DNA: TGTGCCAGTTATTCGCACGGCGGGTCCTACAATGAGCAGTTCTTC
J gene: TRBJ2-1
D gene: -
clone size: few
V gene: TRBV6-1

CDR3 protein: CASRNDRDTEAFF
CDR3 DNA: TGTGCCAGCAGAAATGACAGGGACACTGAAGCTTTCTTT
J gene: TRBJ1-1
D gene: TRBD1
clone size: -
V gene: TRBV6-1

CDR3 protein: CASSVDSSNEQFF
CDR3 DNA: TGTGCCAGCAGTGTGGACAGCTCCAATGAGCAGTTCTTC
J gene: TRBJ2-1
D gene: -
clone size: -
V gene: TRBV2

CDR3 protein: CASSLRQLNTEAFF
CDR3 DNA: TGTGCCAGCAGCCTTCGACAGTTGAACACTGAAGCTTTCTTT
J gene: TRBJ1-1
D gene: -
clone size: -
V gene: TRBV5-5

CDR3 protein: CASTGQMNTEAFF
CDR3 DNA: TGTGCCAGCACCGGACAGATGAACACTGAAGCTTTCTTT
J gene: TRBJ1-1
D gene: -
clone size: -
V gene: TRBV6-1

CDR3 protein: CASSVQETQYF
CDR3 DNA: TGCGCCAGCAGCGTACAAGAGACCCAGTACTTC
J gene: TRBJ2-5
D gene: -
clone size: -
V gene: TRBV5-1

CDR3 protein: CASTGGSNQPQHF
CDR3 DNA: TGTGCCAGCACCGGGGGGAGCAATCAGCCCCAGCATTTT
J gene: TRBJ1-5
D gene: -
clone size: once
V gene: TRBV28

CDR3 protein: CSVGSHLSSYEQYF
CDR3 DNA: TGCAGCGTTGGAAGTCACTTGAGCTCCTACGAGCAGTACTTC
J gene: TRBJ2-7
D gene: -
clone size: -
V gene: TRBV29-1

CDR3 protein: CASSLRVTNEKLFF
CDR3 DNA: TGTGCCAGCAGCCTCCGGGTAACTAATGAAAAACTGTTTTTT
J gene: TRBJ1-4
D gene: -
clone size: once
V gene: TRBV7-6

CDR3 protein: CASSLGTNTEAFF
CDR3 DNA: TGTGCCAGCAGCTTAGGGACAAACACTGAAGCTTTCTTT
J gene: TRBJ1-1
D gene: -
clone size: -
V gene: TRBV7-3

CDR3 protein: CASSEAGTYNSPLHF
CDR3 DNA: TGTGCCAGCAGTGAAGCAGGGACCTATAATTCACCCCTCCACTTT
J gene: TRBJ1-6
D gene: -
clone size: few
V gene: TRBV25-1

CDR3 protein: CASSPTGGSTYGYTF
CDR3 DNA: TGTGCCAGCAGCCCGACGGGAGGGTCCACCTATGGCTACACCTTC
J gene: TRBJ1-2
D gene: -
clone size: -
V gene: TRBV5-6

CDR3 protein: CASSFLWDRNTEAFF
CDR3 DNA: TGTGCCAGCAGCTTCCTCTGGGACAGGAACACTGAAGCTTTCTTT
J gene: TRBJ1-1
D gene: TRBD1
clone size: once
V gene: TRBV7-8

CDR3 protein: CAISESLVGYTF
CDR3 DNA: TGTGCCATCAGTGAGTCTTTAGTCGGCTACACCTTC
J gene: TRBJ1-2
D gene: -
clone size: -
V gene: TRBV10-3

CDR3 protein: CASSPTDRGDQPQHF
CDR3 DNA: TGTGCCAGCTCACCAACAGACAGGGGGGATCAGCCCCAGCATTTT
J gene: TRBJ1-5
D gene: TRBD1
clone size: -
V gene: TRBV18

CDR3 protein: CASSLDTYLNEQFF
CDR3 DNA: TGTGCCAGCAGTCTTGACACCTACCTCAATGAGCAGTTCTTC
J gene: TRBJ2-1
D gene: -
clone size: once
V gene: TRBV28

CDR3 protein: CASSLFLAGAGGPHEQYF
CDR3 DNA: TGCGCCAGCAGCTTGTTCCTGGCCGGGGCGGGAGGGCCCCACGAGCAGTACTTC
J gene: TRBJ2-7
D gene: TRBD2
clone size: -
V gene: TRBV5-1

CDR3 protein: CASSQAGDQNYGYTF
CDR3 DNA: TGTGCCAGCAGCCAAGCCGGGGATCAGAACTATGGCTACACCTTC
J gene: TRBJ1-2
D gene: -
clone size: once
V gene: TRBV4-2

CDR3 protein: CASSVGGGQVFYEQYF
CDR3 DNA: TGTGCCAGCAGCGTAGGTGGGGGACAGGTGTTCTACGAGCAGTACTTC
J gene: TRBJ2-7
D gene: TRBD1
clone size: -
V gene: TRBV9

CDR3 protein: CASSAQGSYEQYF
CDR3 DNA: TGTGCCAGCAGTGCACAGGGCTCCTACGAGCAGTACTTC
J gene: TRBJ2-7
D gene: -
clone size: -
V gene: TRBV28

CDR3 protein: CSARSGGELFF
CDR3 DNA: TGCAGTGCTAGATCGGGCGGGGAGCTGTTTTTT
J gene: TRBJ2-2
D gene: -
clone size: -
V gene: TRBV20-1

CDR3 protein: CASSPASIKRGNEQFF
CDR3 DNA: TGCGCCAGCAGCCCGGCGAGTATAAAGCGGGGGAATGAGCAGTTCTTC
J gene: TRBJ2-1
D gene: TRBD2
clone size: -
V gene: TRBV5-1

CDR3 protein: CAISEGDTKTGELFF
CDR3 DNA: TGTGCCATCAGTGAGGGGGACACCAAAACCGGGGAGCTGTTTTTT
J gene: TRBJ2-2
D gene: -
clone size: -
V gene: TRBV10-3

CDR3 protein: CSVEMNSGYNEQFF
CDR3 DNA: TGCAGCGTTGAGATGAATAGCGGTTACAATGAGCAGTTCTTC
J gene: TRBJ2-1
D gene: -
clone size: -
V gene: TRBV29-1

CDR3 protein: CASSESQGPYEQYF
CDR3 DNA: TGTGCCAGCAGTGAATCCCAGGGTCCGTACGAGCAGTACTTC
J gene: TRBJ2-7
D gene: -
clone size: -
V gene: TRBV6-5

CDR3 protein: CSSSLPQGLAGATGNEQFF
CDR3 DNA: TGTTCCAGCAGCTTACCCCAGGGACTAGCGGGAGCTACGGGCAATGAGCAGTTCTTC
J gene: TRBJ2-1
D gene: TRBD2
clone size: -
V gene: TRBV7-9

CDR3 protein: CASSIVLAGAYEQYF
CDR3 DNA: TGTGCCAGTAGTATAGTACTAGCGGGGGCCTACGAGCAGTACTTC
J gene: TRBJ2-7
D gene: TRBD2
clone size: -
V gene: TRBV19

CDR3 protein: CASSYSTGTFTDTQYF
CDR3 DNA: TGTGCCAGCAGTTACTCGACTGGGACTTTCACAGATACGCAGTATTTT
J gene: TRBJ2-3
D gene: -
clone size: -
V gene: TRBV6-5

CDR3 protein: CASSWDRLNTEAFF
CDR3 DNA: TGTGCCAGCAGTTGGGACAGGTTGAACACTGAAGCTTTCTTT
J gene: TRBJ1-1
D gene: TRBD1
clone size: -
V gene: TRBV6-5

CDR3 protein: CASCPDRGLGNTEAFF
CDR3 DNA: TGTGCCAGCTGCCCCGACAGGGGGTTGGGGAACACTGAAGCTTTCTTT
J gene: TRBJ1-1
D gene: TRBD1
clone size: once
V gene: TRBV13

CDR3 protein: CASSIAVQVNTEAFF
CDR3 DNA: TGTGCCAGTAGTATTGCAGTACAAGTGAACACTGAAGCTTTCTTT
J gene: TRBJ1-1
D gene: -
clone size: -
V gene: TRBV19

CDR3 protein: CASSQRAGSHEQYF
CDR3 DNA: TGTGCCAGCAGCCAAAGAGCGGGAAGTCACGAGCAGTACTTC
J gene: TRBJ2-7
D gene: TRBD2
clone size: -
V gene: TRBV11-1